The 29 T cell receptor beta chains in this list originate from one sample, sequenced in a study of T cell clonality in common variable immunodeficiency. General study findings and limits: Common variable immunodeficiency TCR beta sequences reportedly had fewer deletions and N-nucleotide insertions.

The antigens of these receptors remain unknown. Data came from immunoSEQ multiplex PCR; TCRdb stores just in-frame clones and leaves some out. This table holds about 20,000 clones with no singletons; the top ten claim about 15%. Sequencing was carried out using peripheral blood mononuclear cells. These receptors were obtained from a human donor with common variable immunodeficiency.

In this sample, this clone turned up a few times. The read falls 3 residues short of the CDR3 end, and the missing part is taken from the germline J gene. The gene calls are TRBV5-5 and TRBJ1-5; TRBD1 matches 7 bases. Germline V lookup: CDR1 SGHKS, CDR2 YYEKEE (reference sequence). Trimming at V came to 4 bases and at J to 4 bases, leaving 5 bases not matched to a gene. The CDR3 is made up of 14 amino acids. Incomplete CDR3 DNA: TGTGCCAGCAGCATACAGGGGCCAAATCAGCCC. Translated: CASSIQGPNQP. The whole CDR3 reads CASSIQGPNQPQHF.

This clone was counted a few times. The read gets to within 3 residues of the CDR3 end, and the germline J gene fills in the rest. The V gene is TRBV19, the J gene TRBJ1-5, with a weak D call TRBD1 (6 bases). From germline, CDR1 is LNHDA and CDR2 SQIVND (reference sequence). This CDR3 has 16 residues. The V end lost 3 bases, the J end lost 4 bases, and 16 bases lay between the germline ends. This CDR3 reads CASSIRGKDRNQPQHF. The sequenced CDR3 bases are TGTGCCAGTAGTATTAGGGGTAAAGACAGGAATCAGCCC.

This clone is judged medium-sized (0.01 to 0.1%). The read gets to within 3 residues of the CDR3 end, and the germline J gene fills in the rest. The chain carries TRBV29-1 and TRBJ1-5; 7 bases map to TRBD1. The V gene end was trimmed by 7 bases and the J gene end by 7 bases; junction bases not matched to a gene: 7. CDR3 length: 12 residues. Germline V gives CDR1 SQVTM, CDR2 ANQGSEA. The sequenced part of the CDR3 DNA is TGCAGCGCACAGGGGTCGGGCCAGCCC. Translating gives CSAQGSGQP. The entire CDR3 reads CSAQGSGQPQHF.

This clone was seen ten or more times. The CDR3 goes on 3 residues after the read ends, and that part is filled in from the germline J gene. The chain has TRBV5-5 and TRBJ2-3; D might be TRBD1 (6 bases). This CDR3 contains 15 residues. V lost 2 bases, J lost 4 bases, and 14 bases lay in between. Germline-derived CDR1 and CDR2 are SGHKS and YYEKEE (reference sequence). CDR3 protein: CASSLWTAIADTQYF. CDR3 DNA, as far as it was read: TGTGCCAGCAGCTTATGGACAGCCATAGCAGATACG.

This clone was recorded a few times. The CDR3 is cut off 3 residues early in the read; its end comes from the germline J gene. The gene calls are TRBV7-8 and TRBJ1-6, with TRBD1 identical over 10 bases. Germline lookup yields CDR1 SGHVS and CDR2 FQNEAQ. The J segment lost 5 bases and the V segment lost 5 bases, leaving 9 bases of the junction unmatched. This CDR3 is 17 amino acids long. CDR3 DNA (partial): TGTGCCAGCAGCATGCCGACAGGGGGCCGCCATAATTCACCC. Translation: CASSMPTGGRHNSP. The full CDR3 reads CASSMPTGGRHNSPLHF.

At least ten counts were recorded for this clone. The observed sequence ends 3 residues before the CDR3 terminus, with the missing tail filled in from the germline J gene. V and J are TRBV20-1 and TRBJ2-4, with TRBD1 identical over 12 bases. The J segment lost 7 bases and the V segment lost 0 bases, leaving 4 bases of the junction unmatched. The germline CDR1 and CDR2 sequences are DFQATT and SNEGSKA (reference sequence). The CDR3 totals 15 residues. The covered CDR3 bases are TGCAGTGCTAGAGATTACGGGACAGGGGGCAACATT. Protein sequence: CSARDYGTGGNI. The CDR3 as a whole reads CSARDYGTGGNIQYF.

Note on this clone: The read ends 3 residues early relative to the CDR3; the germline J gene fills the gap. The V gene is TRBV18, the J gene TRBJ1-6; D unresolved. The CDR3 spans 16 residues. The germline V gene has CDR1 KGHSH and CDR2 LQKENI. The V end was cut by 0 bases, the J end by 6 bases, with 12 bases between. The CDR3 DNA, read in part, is TGTGCCAGCTCACCACCGTTTCAGTCGATTAATTCACCC. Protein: CASSPPFQSINSP. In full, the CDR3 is CASSPPFQSINSPLHF.

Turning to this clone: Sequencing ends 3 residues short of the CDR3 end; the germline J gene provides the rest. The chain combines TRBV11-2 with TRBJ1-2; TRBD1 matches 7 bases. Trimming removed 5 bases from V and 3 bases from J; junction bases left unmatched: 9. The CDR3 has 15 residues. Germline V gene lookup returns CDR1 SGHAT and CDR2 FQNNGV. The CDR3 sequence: CASSQGVGFYYGYTF. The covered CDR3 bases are TGTGCCAGCAGCCAGGGGGTAGGGTTTTACTATGGC.

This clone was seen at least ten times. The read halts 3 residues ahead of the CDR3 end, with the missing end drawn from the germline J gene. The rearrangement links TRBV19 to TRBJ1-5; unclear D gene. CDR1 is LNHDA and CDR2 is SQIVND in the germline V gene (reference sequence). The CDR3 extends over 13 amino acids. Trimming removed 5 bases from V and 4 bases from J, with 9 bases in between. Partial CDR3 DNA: TGTGCCAGTAGTCAACAAGTTAATCAGCCC. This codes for CASSQQVNQP. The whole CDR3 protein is CASSQQVNQPQHF.

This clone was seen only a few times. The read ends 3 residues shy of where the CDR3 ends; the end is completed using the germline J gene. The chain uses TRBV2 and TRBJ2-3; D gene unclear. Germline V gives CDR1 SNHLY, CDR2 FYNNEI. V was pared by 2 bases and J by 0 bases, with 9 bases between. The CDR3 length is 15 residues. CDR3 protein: CASSERAASTDTQYF. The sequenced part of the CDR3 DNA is TGTGCCAGCAGTGAAAGGGCAGCTAGCACAGATACG.

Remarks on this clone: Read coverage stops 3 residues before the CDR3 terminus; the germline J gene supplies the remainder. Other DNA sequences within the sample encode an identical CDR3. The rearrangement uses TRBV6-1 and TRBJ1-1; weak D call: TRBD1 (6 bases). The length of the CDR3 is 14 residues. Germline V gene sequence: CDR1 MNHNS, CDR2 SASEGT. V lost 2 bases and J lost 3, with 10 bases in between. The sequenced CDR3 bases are TGTGCCAGCAGTGAACCGGGACAATACACTGAA. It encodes CASSEPGQYTE. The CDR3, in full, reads CASSEPGQYTEAFF.

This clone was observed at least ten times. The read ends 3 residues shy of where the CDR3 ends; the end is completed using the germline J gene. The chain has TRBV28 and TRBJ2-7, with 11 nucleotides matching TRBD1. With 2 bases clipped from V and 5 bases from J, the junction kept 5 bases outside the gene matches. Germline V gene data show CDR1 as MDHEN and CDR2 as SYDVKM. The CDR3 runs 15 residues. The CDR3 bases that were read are TGTGCCAGCAGTTTAGGGGGGACAGGGGGGAACGAG. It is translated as CASSLGGTGGNE. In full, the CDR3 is CASSLGGTGGNEQYF.

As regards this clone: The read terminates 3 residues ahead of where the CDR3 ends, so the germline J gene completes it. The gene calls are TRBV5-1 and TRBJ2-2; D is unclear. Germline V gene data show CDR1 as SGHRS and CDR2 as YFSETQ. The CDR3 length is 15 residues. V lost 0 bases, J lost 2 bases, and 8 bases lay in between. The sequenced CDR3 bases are TGCGCCAGCAGCTTGGGTACAGTCAACACCGGGGAG. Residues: CASSLGTVNTGE. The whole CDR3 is CASSLGTVNTGELFF.

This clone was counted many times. The DNA read from the CDR3 is TGTGCCAGCAGCTTAGATACCGGGAGCACAGATACG. This gives the protein CASSLDTGSTDT. The whole CDR3 sequence is CASSLDTGSTDTQYF. J is TRBJ2-3 and V is TRBV7-8; unclear D gene. The read finishes 3 residues shy of the CDR3 end, and the germline J gene is used to complete it. The CDR3 extends over 15 amino acids. CDR1 and CDR2 (germline): SGHVS, FQNEAQ. V was trimmed by 1 base and J by 0 bases, leaving 8 bases between them.

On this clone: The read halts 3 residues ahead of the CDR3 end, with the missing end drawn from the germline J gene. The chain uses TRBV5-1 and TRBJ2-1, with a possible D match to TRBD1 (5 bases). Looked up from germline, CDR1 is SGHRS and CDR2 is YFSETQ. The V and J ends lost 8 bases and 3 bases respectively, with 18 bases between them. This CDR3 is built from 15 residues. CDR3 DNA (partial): TGCGCCAGTCCGCCACACAGGTACCGCTACAATGAG. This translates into CASPPHRYRYNE. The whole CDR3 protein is CASPPHRYRYNEQFF.

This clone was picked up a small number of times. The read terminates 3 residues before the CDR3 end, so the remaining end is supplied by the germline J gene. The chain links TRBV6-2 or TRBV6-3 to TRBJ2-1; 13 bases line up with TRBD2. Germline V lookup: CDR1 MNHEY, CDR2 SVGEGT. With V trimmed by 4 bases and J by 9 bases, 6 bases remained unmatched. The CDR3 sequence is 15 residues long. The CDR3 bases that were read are TGTGCCAGCAGTTCCGGACTAGCGGGAGTGTTTGAG. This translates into CASSSGLAGVFE. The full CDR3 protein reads CASSSGLAGVFEQFF.

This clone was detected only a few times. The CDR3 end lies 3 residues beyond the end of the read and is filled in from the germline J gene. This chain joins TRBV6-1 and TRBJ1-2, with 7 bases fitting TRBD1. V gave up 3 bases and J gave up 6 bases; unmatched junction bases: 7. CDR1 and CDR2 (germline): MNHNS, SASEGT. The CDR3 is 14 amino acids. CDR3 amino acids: CASSDRQGLDGYTF. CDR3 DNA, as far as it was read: TGTGCCAGCAGTGATCGACAGGGCTTGGATGGC.

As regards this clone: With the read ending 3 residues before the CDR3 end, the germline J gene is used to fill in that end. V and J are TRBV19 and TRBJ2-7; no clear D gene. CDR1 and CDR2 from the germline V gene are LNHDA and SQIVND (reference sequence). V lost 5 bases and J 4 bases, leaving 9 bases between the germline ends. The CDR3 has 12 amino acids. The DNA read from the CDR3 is TGTGCCAGTAGTGGGTCCGGGTACGAG. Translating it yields CASSGSGYE. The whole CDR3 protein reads CASSGSGYEQYF.

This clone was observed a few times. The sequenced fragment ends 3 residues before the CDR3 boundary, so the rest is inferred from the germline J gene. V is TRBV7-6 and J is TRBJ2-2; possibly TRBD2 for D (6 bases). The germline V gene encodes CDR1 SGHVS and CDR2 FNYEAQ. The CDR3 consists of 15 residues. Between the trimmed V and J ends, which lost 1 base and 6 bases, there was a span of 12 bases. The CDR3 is CASSLGAWGAGELFF. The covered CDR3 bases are TGTGCCAGCAGCTTAGGAGCCTGGGGGGCCGGGGAG.

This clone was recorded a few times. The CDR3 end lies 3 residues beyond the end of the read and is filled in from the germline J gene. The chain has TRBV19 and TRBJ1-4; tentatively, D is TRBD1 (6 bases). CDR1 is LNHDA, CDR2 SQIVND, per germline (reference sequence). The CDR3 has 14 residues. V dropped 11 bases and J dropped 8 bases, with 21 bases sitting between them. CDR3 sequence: CALMMGGAEEKLFF. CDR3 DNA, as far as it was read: TGTGCCCTGATGATGGGGGGGGCAGAGGAAAAA.

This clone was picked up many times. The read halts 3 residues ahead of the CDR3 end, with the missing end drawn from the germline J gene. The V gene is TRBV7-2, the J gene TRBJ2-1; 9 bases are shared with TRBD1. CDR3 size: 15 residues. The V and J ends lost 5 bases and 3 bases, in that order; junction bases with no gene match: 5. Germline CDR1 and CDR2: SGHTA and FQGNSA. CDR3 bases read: TGTGCCAGCAGCCTAACAGGGGGCATCTACAATGAG. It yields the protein CASSLTGGIYNE. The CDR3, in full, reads CASSLTGGIYNEQFF.

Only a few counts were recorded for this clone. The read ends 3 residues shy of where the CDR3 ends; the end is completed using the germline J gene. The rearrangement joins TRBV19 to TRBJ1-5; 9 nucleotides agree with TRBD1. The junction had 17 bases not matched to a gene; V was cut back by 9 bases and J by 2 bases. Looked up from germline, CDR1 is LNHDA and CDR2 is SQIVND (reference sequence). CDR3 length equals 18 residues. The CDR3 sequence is CASRRGQGPSSGNQPQHF. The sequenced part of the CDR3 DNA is TGTGCCAGCCGGCGGGGACAGGGTCCGTCCTCAGGCAATCAGCCC.

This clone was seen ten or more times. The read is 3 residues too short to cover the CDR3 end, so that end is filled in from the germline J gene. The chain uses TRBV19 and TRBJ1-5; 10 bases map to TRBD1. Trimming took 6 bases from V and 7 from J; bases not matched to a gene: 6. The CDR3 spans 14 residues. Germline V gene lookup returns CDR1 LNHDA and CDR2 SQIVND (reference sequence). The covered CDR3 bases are TGTGCCAGTAGATCAGGACAGGGGGACCAGCCC. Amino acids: CASRSGQGDQP. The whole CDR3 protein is CASRSGQGDQPQHF. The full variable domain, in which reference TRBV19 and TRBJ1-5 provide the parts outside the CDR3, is DGGITQSPKYLFRKEGQNVTLSCEQNLNHDAMYWYRQDPGQGLRLIYYSQIVNDFQKGDIAEGYSVSREKKESFPLTVTSAQKNPTAFYLCASRSGQGDQPQHFGDGTRLSIL.

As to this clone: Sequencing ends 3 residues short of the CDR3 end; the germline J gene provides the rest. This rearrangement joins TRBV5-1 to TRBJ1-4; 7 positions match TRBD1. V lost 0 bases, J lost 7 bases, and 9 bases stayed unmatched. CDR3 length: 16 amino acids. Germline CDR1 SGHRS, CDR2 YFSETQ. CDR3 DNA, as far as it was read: TGCGCCAGCAGCTTGGCCGGAAGGGGGCTCGGTGAAAAA. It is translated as CASSLAGRGLGEK. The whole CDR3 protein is CASSLAGRGLGEKLFF.

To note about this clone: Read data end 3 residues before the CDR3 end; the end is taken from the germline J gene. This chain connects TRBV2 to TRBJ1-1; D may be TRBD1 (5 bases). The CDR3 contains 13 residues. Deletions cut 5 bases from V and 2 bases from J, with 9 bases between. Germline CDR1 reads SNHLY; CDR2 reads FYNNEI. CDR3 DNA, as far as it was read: TGTGCCAGCAGTCTTGACAGAAACACTGAA. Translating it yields CASSLDRNTE. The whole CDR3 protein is CASSLDRNTEAFF.

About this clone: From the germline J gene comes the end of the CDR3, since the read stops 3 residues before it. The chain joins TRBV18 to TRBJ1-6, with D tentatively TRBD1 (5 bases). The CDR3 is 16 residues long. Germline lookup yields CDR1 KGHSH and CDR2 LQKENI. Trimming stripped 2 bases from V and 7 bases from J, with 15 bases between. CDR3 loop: CASSPTRRQINSPLHF. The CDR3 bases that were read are TGTGCCAGCTCACCAACCAGGAGACAGATAAATTCACCC. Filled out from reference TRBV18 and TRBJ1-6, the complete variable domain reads NAGVMQNPRHLVRRRGQEARLRCSPMKGHSHVYWYRQLPEEGLKFMVYLQKENIIDESGMPKERFSAEFPKEGPSILRIQQVVRGDSAAYFCASSPTRRQINSPLHFGNGTRLTVT.

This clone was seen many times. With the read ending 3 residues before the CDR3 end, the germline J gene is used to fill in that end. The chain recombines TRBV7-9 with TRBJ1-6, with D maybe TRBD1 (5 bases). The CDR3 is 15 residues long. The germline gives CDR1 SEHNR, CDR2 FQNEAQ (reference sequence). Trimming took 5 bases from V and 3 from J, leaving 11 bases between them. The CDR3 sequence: CASSPGHNYNSPLHF. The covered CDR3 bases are TGTGCCAGCAGCCCAGGACACAACTATAATTCACCC. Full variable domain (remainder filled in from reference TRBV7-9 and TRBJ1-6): DTGVSQNPRHKITKRGQNVTFRCDPISEHNRLYWYRQTLGQGPEFLTYFQNEAQLEKSRLLSDRFSAERPKGSFSTLEIQRTEQGDSAMYLCASSPGHNYNSPLHFGNGTRLTVT.

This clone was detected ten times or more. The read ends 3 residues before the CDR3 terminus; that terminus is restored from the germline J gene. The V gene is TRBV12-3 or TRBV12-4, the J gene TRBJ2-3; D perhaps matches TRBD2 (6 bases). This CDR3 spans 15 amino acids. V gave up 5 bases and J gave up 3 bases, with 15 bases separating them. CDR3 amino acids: CASSPPGLTTDTQYF. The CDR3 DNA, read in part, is TGTGCCAGCAGTCCCCCGGGACTGACAACAGATACG.

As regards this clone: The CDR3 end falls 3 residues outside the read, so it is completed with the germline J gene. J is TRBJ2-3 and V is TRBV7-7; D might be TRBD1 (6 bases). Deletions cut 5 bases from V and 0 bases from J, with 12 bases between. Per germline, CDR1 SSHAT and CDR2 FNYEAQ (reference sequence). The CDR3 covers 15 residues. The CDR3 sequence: CASSMDRSSTDTQYF. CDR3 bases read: TGTGCCAGCAGCATGGACAGATCTAGCACAGATACG.